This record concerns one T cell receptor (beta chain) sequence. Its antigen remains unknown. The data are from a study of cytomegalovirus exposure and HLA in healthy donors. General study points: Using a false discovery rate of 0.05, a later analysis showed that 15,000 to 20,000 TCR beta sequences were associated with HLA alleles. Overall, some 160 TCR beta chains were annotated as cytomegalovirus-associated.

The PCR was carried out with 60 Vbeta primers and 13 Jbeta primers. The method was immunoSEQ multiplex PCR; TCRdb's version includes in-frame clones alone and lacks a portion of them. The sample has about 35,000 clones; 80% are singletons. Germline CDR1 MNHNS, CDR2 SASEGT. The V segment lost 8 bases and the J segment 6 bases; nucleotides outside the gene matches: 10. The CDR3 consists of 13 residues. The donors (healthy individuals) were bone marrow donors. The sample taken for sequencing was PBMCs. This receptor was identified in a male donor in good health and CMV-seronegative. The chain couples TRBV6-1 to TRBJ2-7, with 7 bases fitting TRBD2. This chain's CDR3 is CASDAGVPGEQYF. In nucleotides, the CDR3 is TGTGCCAGCGACGCGGGGGTACCCGGCGAGCAGTACTTC.